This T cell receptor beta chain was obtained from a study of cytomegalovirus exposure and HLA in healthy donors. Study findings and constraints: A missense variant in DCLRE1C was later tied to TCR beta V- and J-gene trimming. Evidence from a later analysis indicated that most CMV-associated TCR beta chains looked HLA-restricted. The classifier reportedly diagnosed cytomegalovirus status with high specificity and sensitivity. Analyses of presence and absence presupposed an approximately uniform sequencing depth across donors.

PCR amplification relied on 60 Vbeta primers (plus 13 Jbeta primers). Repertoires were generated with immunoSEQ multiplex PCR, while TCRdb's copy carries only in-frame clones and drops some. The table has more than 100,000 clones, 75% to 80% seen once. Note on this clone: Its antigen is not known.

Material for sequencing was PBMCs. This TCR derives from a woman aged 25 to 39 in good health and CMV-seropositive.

DNA of the CDR3: TGTGCCAGCAGCCCACGGTGGGGGGGCAAGGAAGAGACCCAGTACTTC. Its translation: CASSPRWGGKEETQYF. The V and J genes are TRBV11-2 and TRBJ2-5, with TRBD2 as a possible D gene (7 bases). CDR3 length: 16 residues. Germline V gene lookup returns CDR1 SGHAT and CDR2 FQNNGV. V was shortened by 5 bases and J by 3 bases, with 19 bases between the two germline ends. Together with reference TRBV11-2 and TRBJ2-5, the CDR3 gives the full variable domain: EAGVAQSPRYKIIEKRQSVAFWCNPISGHATLYWYQQILGQGPKLLIQFQNNGVVDDSQLPKDRFSAERLKGVDSTLKIQPAKLEDSAVYLCASSPRWGGKEETQYFGPGTRLLVL.